One sample yielded the 10 T cell receptor beta chains listed below, sequenced in a study of cytomegalovirus exposure and HLA in healthy donors. Clones were sequenced by immunoSEQ multiplex PCR, and TCRdb holds only the in-frame ones, with some missing. Seen here are approximately 62,000 clones, about 91% observed once, and the top ten hold about 1.2%. Specimen: PBMCs. The source of these receptors is a woman aged 18 to 35 in good health and CMV-seronegative.

Here the CDR3 reads CASSLGQNYEQYF. CDR3 bases: TGTGCCAGCAGCTTAGGGCAGAACTACGAGCAGTACTTC. The chain links TRBV7-9 to TRBJ2-7; D is ambiguous. The CDR3 runs to 13 residues. V was cut by 1 base and J by 3 bases, with 7 bases left in between. Germline lookup yields CDR1 SEHNR and CDR2 FQNEAQ (reference sequence).

This clone has only one observation. The chain has TRBV2 and TRBJ2-3; 11 nucleotides line up with TRBD2. Trimming removed 0 bases from V and 2 bases from J; junction bases left unmatched: 7. The CDR3 runs to 18 residues. CDR1 is SNHLY and CDR2 is FYNNEI in the germline V gene. The CDR3: CASSEARTSGGPTDTQYF. The CDR3 coding sequence is TGTGCCAGCAGTGAAGCGCGCACTAGCGGGGGCCCCACAGATACGCAGTATTTT.

CDR3 DNA: TGTGCCAGCAGTCGGTCGGGACAGGGGTGGATTATTTCCTACAATGAGCAGTTCTTC. Translated, it gives CASSRSGQGWIISYNEQFF. The chain combines TRBV2 with TRBJ2-1; 10 positions match TRBD1. V shed 5 bases, J shed 1 base, and the junction held 14 bases outside the gene matches. There are 19 residues in the CDR3. Germline lookup yields CDR1 SNHLY and CDR2 FYNNEI.

In this sample, this clone turned up once. This chain links TRBV2 with TRBJ2-2, with 7 bases identical to TRBD1. The V gene end was trimmed by 3 bases and the J gene end by 1 base; junction bases not matched to a gene: 5. The CDR3 is made up of 16 amino acids. Germline assignment: CDR1 SNHLY and CDR2 FYNNEI. The CDR3, as DNA: TGTGCCAGCAGTGACGGGGACAGATTGAACACCGGGGAGCTGTTTTTT. Amino acids: CASSDGDRLNTGELFF.

The chain carries TRBV6-4 and TRBJ2-1; possibly TRBD1 for D (5 bases). Deletions cut 0 bases from V and 6 bases from J, with 9 bases between. The CDR3 loop spans 14 amino acids. From germline, CDR1 is MRHNA and CDR2 SNTAGT. The CDR3, as DNA: TGTGCCAGCAGTGACTCCCCAGGGTCCAATGAGCAGTTCTTC. This encodes CASSDSPGSNEQFF.

This sequence joins TRBV28 and TRBJ2-7; TRBD1 agrees at 11 bases. After removal of 6 bases from V and 6 bases from J, the junction contained 4 bases not matched to a gene. This CDR3 region has 13 residues. The germline gives CDR1 MDHEN, CDR2 SYDVKM. In DNA form, the CDR3 reads TGTGCCAGCAGGGGACAGGGGGGACTCGAGCAGTACTTC. It specifies CASRGQGGLEQYF.

V is TRBV4-2 and J is TRBJ1-2; D remains unclear. Germline V gives CDR1 LGHNA, CDR2 YNFKEQ. Trimming stripped 0 bases from V and 2 bases from J, with 4 bases between. This CDR3 spans 13 amino acids. The CDR3 DNA sequence: TGTGCCAGCAGCCAAGAACAGAACTATGGCTACACCTTC. Protein: CASSQEQNYGYTF.

The table lists this clone with a few counts. This chain connects TRBV27 to TRBJ2-7, with unresolved D. The CDR3 has 12 amino acids. CDR1 MNHEY and CDR2 SMNVEV come from the germline V gene (reference sequence). V was clipped by 6 bases and J by 1 base, with 7 bases between them. The CDR3 DNA reads as TGTGCCAGCAGGGGCCGTTCCTACGAGCAGTACTTC. Translating gives CASRGRSYEQYF.

The rearrangement uses TRBV7-2 and TRBJ2-2; maybe TRBD2 (6 bases). In germline, CDR1 is SGHTA, CDR2 FQGNSA. Trimming pared 5 bases from V and 7 bases from J, leaving 20 bases between. The CDR3 length is 16 residues. DNA of the CDR3: TGTGCCAGCAGCCCTCCCTGGGGGGACCCCCACGGGGAGCTGTTTTTT. Amino acids: CASSPPWGDPHGELFF.

This clone was seen just once. The genes are TRBV7-9 and TRBJ2-5, with D possibly being TRBD1 (5 bases). This CDR3 contains 15 residues. Trimming removed 1 base at V and 4 bases at J, with 13 bases between. Germline loops: CDR1 SEHNR, CDR2 FQNEAQ (reference sequence). CDR3 in amino acids: CASSLVFRGIETQYF. CDR3 coding DNA: TGTGCCAGCAGCTTAGTCTTTAGGGGAATAGAGACCCAGTACTTC.